What follows are 28 T cell receptor beta chains derived from one specimen sequenced in a study of shared clonotypes between healthy human individuals. Measured with immunoSEQ multiplex PCR; TCRdb has only the in-frame clones, and not every one. The sample has over a million clones, approximately 76% seen once; the top ten hold 1.4%. The sequenced material came from memory CD4+ T cells sorted from blood. The subset denotes: CD45RA-negative fraction. Receptors originate from a man between 18 and 29 years old in good health.

The genes are TRBV30 and TRBJ2-7; perhaps TRBD1 as D (6 bases). Germline lookup yields CDR1 GTSNPN and CDR2 SVGIG (reference sequence). V was cut by 6 bases and J by 0 bases, with 12 bases left in between. There are 13 residues in the CDR3. The CDR3 DNA is TGTGCCTGCATTACCAGGGGCTCCTACGAGCAGTACTTC. Translating gives CACITRGSYEQYF. The full variable domain, completed using reference TRBV30 and TRBJ2-7, is SQTIHQWPATLVQPVGSPLSLECTVEGTSNPNLYWYRQAAGRGLQLLFYSVGIGQISSEVPQNLSASRPQDRQFILSSKKLLLSDSGFYLCACITRGSYEQYFGPGTRLTVT.

The chain couples TRBV25-1 to TRBJ2-5, with D hard to call. Germline V gene sequence: CDR1 MGHDK, CDR2 SYGVNS. CDR3 length equals 14 residues. Trimming took 1 base from V and 4 from J, leaving 10 bases between them. CDR3 coding DNA: TGTGCCAGCAGTGAATCCCCAGATCGAGAGACCCAGTACTTC. It yields the protein CASSESPDRETQYF. The full variable domain, with the rest looked up from reference TRBV25-1 and TRBJ2-5, is EADIYQTPRYLVIGTGKKITLECSQTMGHDKMYWYQQDPGMELHLIHYSYGVNSTEKGDLSSESTVSRIRTEHFPLTLESARPSHTSQYLCASSESPDRETQYFGPGTRLLVL.

This sequence joins TRBV19 and TRBJ1-2; no clear D. Germline V gene sequence: CDR1 LNHDA, CDR2 SQIVND (reference sequence). CDR3 length: 13 amino acids. V gave up 5 bases and J gave up 7 bases, with 14 bases separating them. This CDR3 is CASSLRSPRGYTF. The CDR3 DNA reads TGTGCCAGTAGTCTTCGCAGTCCTCGTGGCTACACCTTC.

This clone was counted many times. Other DNA sequences in this specimen translate into the identical CDR3. The chain joins TRBV5-1 to TRBJ1-6, with D unclear. Germline CDR1 SGHRS, CDR2 YFSETQ. V was pared by 4 bases and J by 4 bases, with 9 bases between. This CDR3 comprises 14 residues. CDR3 residues: CASSLDGYNSPLHF. The CDR3 region has the DNA TGCGCCAGCAGCCTGGACGGGTATAATTCACCCCTCCACTTT. The variable domain in full, with the rest retrieved from reference TRBV5-1 and TRBJ1-6, is KAGVTQTPRYLIKTRGQQVTLSCSPISGHRSVSWYQQTPGQGLQFLFEYFSETQRNKGNFPGRFSGRQFSNSRSEMNVSTLELGDSALYLCASSLDGYNSPLHFGNGTRLTVT.

The chain has TRBV6-5 and TRBJ2-7; D remains ambiguous. Between the trimmed V and J ends, which lost 0 bases and 0 bases, there was a span of 9 bases. CDR1 is MNHEY and CDR2 is SVGAGI in the germline V gene. This CDR3 comprises 15 residues. CDR3 region: CASSYSEALSYEQYF. CDR3 in DNA: TGTGCCAGCAGTTACTCCGAGGCTCTCTCCTACGAGCAGTACTTC.

The rearrangement uses TRBV5-1 and TRBJ1-3, with TRBD1 as a possible D gene (5 bases). This CDR3 is 14 amino acids long. Germline-derived CDR1 and CDR2 are SGHRS and YFSETQ. V was pared by 2 bases and J by 15 bases, with 21 bases between. CDR3 in amino acids: CASSFGGLGQLGYF. The CDR3 DNA reads as TGCGCCAGCAGCTTTGGGGGACTCGGGCAACTCGGATATTTT.

This sequence joins TRBV30 and TRBJ1-1; 7 bases align to TRBD1. The CDR3 spans 13 residues. The junction had 2 bases not matched to a gene; V was cut back by 4 bases and J by 0 bases. Per germline, CDR1 GTSNPN and CDR2 SVGIG (reference sequence). CDR3 bases: TGTGCCTGGAACAGGGGATTGAACACTGAAGCTTTCTTT. It encodes CAWNRGLNTEAFF.

With respect to this clone: This may stem from a read error, because a much larger clone lies one nucleotide away. The chain uses TRBV5-4 and TRBJ1-2; TRBD1 matches 7 bases. Germline assignment: CDR1 SGHNT and CDR2 YYREEE (reference sequence). This CDR3 is built from 13 residues. The J segment lost 2 bases and the V segment lost 3 bases, leaving 1 base of the junction unmatched. CDR3 loop: CASSSTGNYGYTF. The CDR3 coding sequence is TGTGCCAGCAGCTCGACAGGGAACTATGGCTACACCTTC. The full variable domain, rest sourced from reference TRBV5-4 and TRBJ1-2, is ETGVTQSPTHLIKTRGQQVTLRCSSQSGHNTVSWYQQALGQGPQFIFQYYREEENGRGNFPPRFSGLQFPNYSSELNVNALELDDSALYLCASSSTGNYGYTFGSGTRLTVV.

This chain uses TRBV7-9 with TRBJ2-1; 9 positions match TRBD1. Germline V gene lookup returns CDR1 SEHNR and CDR2 FQNEAQ (reference sequence). CDR3 size: 15 residues. Trimming cost V 3 bases and J 8 bases; bases outside gene matches: 8. The CDR3 loop reads CASSLAGTGLDEQFF. CDR3 in DNA: TGTGCCAGCAGCTTGGCCGGGACAGGGCTGGATGAGCAGTTCTTC. The whole variable domain, remainder taken from reference TRBV7-9 and TRBJ2-1, is DTGVSQNPRHKITKRGQNVTFRCDPISEHNRLYWYRQTLGQGPEFLTYFQNEAQLEKSRLLSDRFSAERPKGSFSTLEIQRTEQGDSAMYLCASSLAGTGLDEQFFGPGTRLTVL.

CDR3 protein: CASSATSGRNVNEQFF. CDR3 DNA sequence: TGTGCCAGCAGCGCTACTAGCGGGAGGAATGTGAATGAGCAGTTCTTC. The chain couples TRBV7-9 to TRBJ2-1; 12 bases are a match to TRBD2. The trim removed 5 bases at V and 7 bases at J, leaving 9 bases unmatched. The CDR3 spans 16 residues. CDR1 and CDR2 (germline): SEHNR, FQNEAQ (reference sequence). Full variable domain (outside the CDR3, taken from reference TRBV7-9 and TRBJ2-1): DTGVSQNPRHKITKRGQNVTFRCDPISEHNRLYWYRQTLGQGPEFLTYFQNEAQLEKSRLLSDRFSAERPKGSFSTLEIQRTEQGDSAMYLCASSATSGRNVNEQFFGPGTRLTVL.

This clone was observed once. The CDR3 spells CASSTAGQGAEAFF. DNA for the CDR3: TGTGCCAGCAGCACAGCAGGACAGGGGGCTGAAGCTTTCTTT. V gene TRBV7-2 combines with J gene TRBJ1-1; TRBD1 agrees at 10 bases. With 5 bases clipped from V and 6 bases from J, the junction kept 6 bases outside the gene matches. Germline CDR1 and CDR2: SGHTA and FQGNSA. This CDR3 comprises 14 residues.

This clone was seen only once. The V gene is TRBV6-5, the J gene TRBJ1-2; D is unresolved. The CDR3 totals 14 residues. Trimming cost V 5 bases and J 7 bases, with 17 bases left between them. CDR1 is MNHEY, CDR2 SVGAGI, per germline. This CDR3 reads CASSPNGRISGYTF. In DNA form, the CDR3 reads TGTGCCAGCAGTCCGAACGGACGGATAAGTGGCTACACCTTC.

V gene TRBV11-3 combines with J gene TRBJ2-7; D not resolved. Trimming removed 7 bases at V and 5 bases at J, with 27 bases between. Germline CDR1 and CDR2: SGHNT and YENEEA. The CDR3 covers 17 residues. The CDR3 sequence: CASKGERLPTRFHEQYF. The CDR3 DNA reads TGTGCCAGCAAAGGTGAACGGCTACCGACCCGGTTCCACGAGCAGTACTTC. The full variable domain, in which reference TRBV11-3 and TRBJ2-7 provide the parts outside the CDR3, is EAGVVQSPRYKIIEKKQPVAFWCNPISGHNTLYWYLQNLGQGPELLIRYENEEAVDDSQLPKDRFSAERLKGVDSTLKIQPAELGDSAVYLCASKGERLPTRFHEQYFGPGTRLTVT.

This clone came up once. J is TRBJ2-7 and V is TRBV5-6; tentatively, D is TRBD1 (6 bases). The V end lost 0 bases, the J end lost 2 bases, and 24 bases lay between the germline ends. Germline CDR1 is SGHDT and CDR2 is YYEEEE. CDR3 length: 19 amino acids. The CDR3 coding sequence is TGTGCCAGCAGCTTGGGCAGGGGACGGATCGCACTAAACGCCTACGAGCAGTACTTC. Translation gives CASSLGRGRIALNAYEQYF.

The chain combines TRBV7-9 with TRBJ1-6, with a weak D call TRBD1 (6 bases). V was clipped by 1 base and J by 5 bases, with 12 bases between them. This CDR3 has 16 amino acids. Looked up from germline, CDR1 is SEHNR and CDR2 is FQNEAQ (reference sequence). This chain's CDR3 is CASSLGQGPDNSPLHF. The DNA for the CDR3 is TGTGCCAGCAGCTTAGGCCAGGGGCCGGATAATTCACCCCTCCACTTT.

This chain connects TRBV27 to TRBJ1-1; D is undetermined. V dropped 6 bases and J dropped 3 bases, with 14 bases sitting between them. The germline V gene has CDR1 MNHEY and CDR2 SMNVEV (reference sequence). The CDR3 totals 14 residues. CDR3 DNA sequence: TGTGCCAGCAGACCCGAATGGGTGGACACTGAAGCTTTCTTT. Protein product: CASRPEWVDTEAFF.

J is TRBJ1-5 and V is TRBV6-1; D is unclear. CDR3 size: 14 residues. Germline-derived CDR1 and CDR2 are MNHNS and SASEGT. V dropped 4 bases and J dropped 5 bases, with 12 bases sitting between them. In DNA, the CDR3 is TGTGCCAGCAGTGCCGATCCAGGCTATCAGCCCCAGCATTTT. Its translation: CASSADPGYQPQHF.

The CDR3 protein is CASSYQGLAVYNEQFF. Written as DNA, the CDR3 is TGTGCCAGCAGTTACCAGGGACTAGCGGTATACAATGAGCAGTTCTTC. This sequence joins TRBV6-5 and TRBJ2-1; 11 bases fit TRBD2. The CDR3 totals 16 residues. V shed 2 bases and J 4 bases; nucleotides not matched to a gene: 4. Germline values: CDR1 MNHEY, CDR2 SVGAGI.

The gene calls are TRBV5-6 and TRBJ2-7; 7 bases fit TRBD1. The CDR3 sequence is 14 residues long. Germline V gene lookup returns CDR1 SGHDT and CDR2 YYEEEE. With V trimmed by 2 bases and J by 2 bases, 4 bases remained unmatched. Here the CDR3 DNA reads TGTGCCAGCAGCTTCCTCGGGACAGCCTACGAGCAGTACTTC. It translates to CASSFLGTAYEQYF.

This rearrangement joins TRBV2 to TRBJ2-2, with D perhaps matching TRBD1 (5 bases). Germline V gene sequence: CDR1 SNHLY, CDR2 FYNNEI. V was shortened by 6 bases and J by 4 bases, with 12 bases between the two germline ends. There are 14 residues in the CDR3. The CDR3 DNA sequence: TGTGCCAGCAGGCCCTTGACAGTCACCGGGGAGCTGTTTTTT. It specifies CASRPLTVTGELFF.

This chain connects TRBV18 to TRBJ2-3; either TRBD1 or TRBD2 may supply D (5 bases each). V was pared by 3 bases and J by 6 bases, with 16 bases between. This CDR3 is 15 amino acids long. Germline assignment: CDR1 KGHSH and CDR2 LQKENI. CDR3 coding DNA: TGTGCCAGCTCACCCCAAGCCGGGACGGCGGATACGCAGTATTTT. Its translation: CASSPQAGTADTQYF.

The rearrangement links TRBV5-1 to TRBJ2-7; D is unresolved. Germline V gene data show CDR1 as SGHRS and CDR2 as YFSETQ. Trimming shortened V by 4 bases and J by 6 bases, and 17 bases separated the two germline ends. The CDR3 covers 14 residues. CDR3 loop: CASSPGVQGSEQYF. Here the CDR3 DNA reads TGCGCCAGCAGCCCGGGCGTGCAAGGCTCCGAGCAGTACTTC.

The genes are TRBV5-1 and TRBJ2-3; unclear D gene. Trimming left V 7 bases short and J 0 bases short, with 9 bases between. The CDR3 has 13 amino acids. Germline V gene sequence: CDR1 SGHRS, CDR2 YFSETQ. The CDR3 region is CASGDPSTDTQYF. In DNA form, the CDR3 reads TGCGCCAGCGGCGACCCGAGCACAGATACGCAGTATTTT.

This clone came up a few times. The chain is built from TRBV2 and TRBJ2-3, with 7 bases aligning to TRBD2. The germline gives CDR1 SNHLY, CDR2 FYNNEI. This CDR3 contains 13 residues. The CDR3 sequence is CASGVERGDTQYF. The CDR3 region has the DNA TGTGCGTCGGGCGTAGAGCGGGGAGATACGCAGTATTTT. The full variable domain, rest sourced from reference TRBV2 and TRBJ2-3, is EPEVTQTPSHQVTQMGQEVILRCVPISNHLYFYWYRQILGQKVEFLVSFYNNEISEKSEIFDDQFSVERPDGSNFTLKIRSTKLEDSAMYFCASGVERGDTQYFGPGTRLTVL.

The J gene is TRBJ2-7, the V gene TRBV23-1; perhaps TRBD1 as D (5 bases). TRBV23-1 is designated an ORF whose function remains uncertain. The CDR3 is 14 residues long. Trimming cost V 4 bases and J 0 bases, with 10 bases left between them. The CDR3 here is CASSRQGHSYEQYF. DNA of the CDR3: TGCGCCAGCAGTCGGCAGGGCCACTCCTACGAGCAGTACTTC.

The chain couples TRBV5-1 to TRBJ2-3; D perhaps matches TRBD1 (6 bases). The CDR3 has 16 amino acids. The V gene's germline CDR1 is SGHRS and CDR2 YFSETQ. Between the trimmed V and J ends, which lost 4 bases and 3 bases, there was a span of 18 bases. The DNA of the CDR3 is TGCGCCAGCAGCGCTGGAGGTACAGGGTGGACAGATACGCAGTATTTT. Its translation is CASSAGGTGWTDTQYF.

The chain has TRBV6-1 and TRBJ1-3; 8 bases match TRBD1. Unmatched junction bases numbered 4, after V lost 4 bases and J lost 2 bases. CDR3 size: 15 residues. Looked up from germline, CDR1 is MNHNS and CDR2 is SASEGT. The CDR3: CASSAGTGAGNTIYF. Here the CDR3 DNA reads TGTGCCAGCAGTGCGGGGACAGGTGCTGGAAACACCATATATTTT.

CDR3 DNA: TGTGCCAGCAGCCACTCCTCCAGCCAAAACTATGGCTACACCTTC. This encodes CASSHSSSQNYGYTF. The V call is TRBV7-2, the J call TRBJ1-2, with no clear D. Germline values: CDR1 SGHTA, CDR2 FQGNSA. V lost 5 bases and J 2 bases, leaving 15 bases between the germline ends. The CDR3 has 15 amino acids.